Listed below are T cell receptor beta chains from one sample, sequenced in a study of a mutant IDH1 vaccine in newly diagnosed glioma. Repertoires were generated with immunoSEQ multiplex PCR, while TCRdb's copy carries only in-frame clones and drops some. The sample holds 13,000 or so clones, around 78% seen once. Their antigens remain unidentified. The specimen was PBMCs, collected from a glioma patient whose treatment included an IDH1 peptide vaccine. The receptors originated from a woman between 40 and 55 years old with glioma. Both conserved end residues are part of each CDR3. Each record gives: D gene, J gene, V gene, clone size, CDR3 protein, CDR3 DNA. A D gene is named only where the DNA matches it firmly. Clone size is shown for a subset of rows, as once, few, many or a class of expanded clone.

D: NA; J: TRBJ1-1; V: TRBV29-1; size: NA; CDR3: CSVAAGLNTEAFF; DNA: TGCAGCGTCGCCGCGGGGCTGAACACTGAAGCTTTCTTT
D: NA; J: TRBJ2-3; V: TRBV5-1; size: NA; CDR3: CASSHREGRPSTDTQYF; DNA: TGCGCCAGCAGCCACAGAGAGGGACGGCCTAGCACAGATACGCAGTATTTT
D: NA; J: TRBJ2-2; V: TRBV28; size: NA; CDR3: CASRTNRGGTGELFF; DNA: TGTGCCAGCAGGACAAACAGGGGGGGCACCGGGGAGCTGTTTTTT
D: NA; J: TRBJ2-7; V: TRBV6-1; size: NA; CDR3: CASRDYRAYEQYF; DNA: TGTGCCAGCAGGGACTACAGGGCCTACGAGCAGTACTTC
D: NA; J: TRBJ2-1; V: TRBV9; size: NA; CDR3: CASSTLVKGEQFF; DNA: TGTGCCAGCAGCACGCTAGTAAAGGGTGAGCAGTTCTTC
D: NA; J: TRBJ1-1; V: TRBV5-1; size: NA; CDR3: CASSLAGALTEAFF; DNA: TGCGCCAGCAGCTTGGCAGGGGCCCTCACTGAAGCTTTCTTT
D: NA; J: TRBJ1-5; V: TRBV28; size: NA; CDR3: CASSNRKTGSNQPQHF; DNA: TGTGCCAGCAGTAACCGAAAAACAGGTAGCAATCAGCCCCAGCATTTT
D: NA; J: TRBJ1-2; V: TRBV28; size: NA; CDR3: CASSLDAQSYGYTF; DNA: TGTGCCAGCAGTTTAGACGCCCAGAGCTATGGCTACACCTTC
D: TRBD2; J: TRBJ2-4; V: TRBV5-6; size: NA; CDR3: CASSPRGRVENIQYF; DNA: TGTGCCAGCAGCCCCCGGGGGAGGGTTGAAAACATTCAGTACTTC
D: TRBD2; J: TRBJ2-1; V: TRBV5-1; size: NA; CDR3: CASSGGLAGAYNEQFF; DNA: TGCGCCAGCAGCGGGGGACTAGCGGGAGCCTACAATGAGCAGTTCTTC
D: TRBD2; J: TRBJ2-1; V: TRBV7-8; size: NA; CDR3: CASSRRLADYNEQFF; DNA: TGTGCCAGCAGCAGACGACTAGCGGATTACAATGAGCAGTTCTTC
D: NA; J: TRBJ1-1; V: TRBV27; size: NA; CDR3: CASSFGTDYHEAFF; DNA: TGTGCCAGCAGTTTCGGGACCGACTACCATGAAGCTTTCTTT
D: NA; J: TRBJ1-3; V: TRBV9; size: once; CDR3: CASNMMGTARDTIYF; DNA: TGTGCCAGCAATATGATGGGAACAGCGAGGGACACCATATATTTT
D: NA; J: TRBJ1-1; V: TRBV2; size: once; CDR3: CASSEERRAFF; DNA: TGTGCCAGCAGTGAGGAACGCCGAGCTTTCTTT